One sample yielded the 22 T cell receptor beta chains listed below, sequenced in a study of blood T cell repertoires in COVID-19. Sequencing used immunoSEQ multiplex PCR; TCRdb keeps in-frame clones, though not all of them. The repertoire holds 150,000 to 180,000 clones, with roughly nine tenths as singletons. The sequencing input was peripheral blood. These receptors came from a man aged 50 to 60 with acute or convalescent COVID-19.

The V call is TRBV28, the J call TRBJ2-7; possible D gene TRBD1, 6 bases. V shed 3 bases and J shed 4 bases, with 10 bases lying between them. Germline V CDR1 and CDR2: MDHEN, SYDVKM. The CDR3 sequence is 13 residues long. Here the CDR3 DNA reads TGTGCCAGCAGTTTGGTCAGGGGATACGAGCAGTACGTC. This translates into CASSLVRGYEQYV.

This sequence joins TRBV24-1 and TRBJ2-2; D unresolved. Per germline, CDR1 KGHDR and CDR2 SFDVKD. The CDR3 extends over 13 amino acids. Trimming removed 5 bases from V and 4 bases from J, with 7 bases in between. The CDR3 DNA follows: TGTGCCACCAGTGCCACAACCACCGGGGAGCTGTTTTTT. It translates to CATSATTTGELFF.

This clone appeared once. The chain uses TRBV6-8 and TRBJ1-5; D is ambiguous. The CDR3 is made up of 15 amino acids. Deletions cut 6 bases from V and 4 bases from J, with 16 bases between. Germline V gene sequence: CDR1 MNHGY, CDR2 SAAAGT. The CDR3 DNA follows: TGTGCCAGCAGGAGGAGGCCAGAAATGAATCAGCCCCAGCATTTT. Amino acids: CASRRRPEMNQPQHF.

The chain links TRBV4-3 to TRBJ1-5; TRBD1 agrees at 7 bases. This CDR3 comprises 15 residues. In germline, CDR1 is LGHNA, CDR2 YSLEER. Unmatched junction bases numbered 8, after V lost 1 base and J lost 8 bases. The CDR3 protein is CASSQARTGQEPQHF. The CDR3 nucleotides read TGCGCCAGCAGCCAAGCCCGGACAGGTCAGGAGCCCCAGCATTTT.

This chain joins TRBV6-5 and TRBJ1-5; no clear D. CDR3 length equals 14 residues. V was pared by 5 bases and J by 5 bases, with 13 bases between. Germline loops: CDR1 MNHEY, CDR2 SVGAGI. DNA of the CDR3: TGTGCCAGCAGTCAGGATATCTTCTATCAGCCCCAGCATTTT. Protein sequence: CASSQDIFYQPQHF.

The V and J genes are TRBV3-1 (or the pseudogene TRBV3-2) and TRBJ1-1; D not resolved. Germline-derived CDR1 and CDR2 are LGHDT and YNNKEL (reference sequence). Trimming shortened V by 1 base and J by 4 bases, and 7 bases separated the two germline ends. The CDR3 runs 13 residues. CDR3 coding DNA: TGTGCCAGCAGCCAAGGGCGGCCCACTGAAGCTTTCTTT. Translating gives CASSQGRPTEAFF.

The CDR3 here is CASQPRTSGGIQETQYF. Written as DNA, the CDR3 is TGTGCCAGCCAACCGAGGACTAGCGGGGGTATACAAGAGACCCAGTACTTC. The V call is TRBV7-6, the J call TRBJ2-5; 13 bases agree with TRBD2. This CDR3 is built from 17 residues. Germline loops: CDR1 SGHVS, CDR2 FNYEAQ. Trimming took 8 bases from V and 2 from J; bases not matched to a gene: 11.

V and J are TRBV6-2 or TRBV6-3 and TRBJ2-5; 9 bases fit TRBD2. The V segment lost 2 bases and the J segment 0 bases; nucleotides outside the gene matches: 1. This CDR3 is built from 15 residues. The germline V gene encodes CDR1 MNHEY and CDR2 SVGEGT. CDR3 in amino acids: CASSYLAGNQETQYF. Here the CDR3 DNA reads TGTGCCAGCAGTTACCTAGCGGGGAACCAAGAGACCCAGTACTTC.

This clone was detected a few times. One end of the junction fails to match germline, which may point to a read error. The same CDR3 also results from other DNA sequences found in this sample. The chain employs TRBV2 and TRBJ1-5; D call uncertain. CDR3 length: 13 amino acids. Germline V gene lookup returns CDR1 SNHLY and CDR2 FYNNEI. CDR3 region: CASSEGRYQPQHF. In DNA form, the CDR3 reads TGTGCCAGCAGCGAAGGCAGATATCAGCCCCAGCATTTT.

The rearrangement joins TRBV18 to TRBJ2-7, with no clear D. The CDR3 is made up of 13 amino acids. V gave up 3 bases and J gave up 0 bases, with 6 bases separating them. The germline V gene has CDR1 KGHSH and CDR2 LQKENI. The CDR3: CASSPQDSYEQYF. The CDR3 DNA reads TGTGCCAGCTCACCGCAGGACTCCTACGAGCAGTACTTC.

The chain carries TRBV29-1 and TRBJ1-2; 8 positions agree with TRBD1. The CDR3 runs 12 residues. CDR1 is SQVTM and CDR2 is ANQGSEA in the germline V gene. V shed 6 bases and J 1 base; nucleotides not matched to a gene: 1. CDR3 protein: CSVGQVNYGYTF. In DNA form, the CDR3 reads TGCAGCGTGGGACAGGTTAACTATGGCTACACCTTC.

The chain links TRBV28 to TRBJ1-5; D remains ambiguous. Germline assignment: CDR1 MDHEN and CDR2 SYDVKM. This CDR3 is built from 15 residues. V lost 10 bases to trimming and J lost 0 bases, with 16 bases between them. CDR3 bases: TGTGCCACCACACGGGCGGGGTATAGCAATCAGCCCCAGCATTTT. Protein product: CATTRAGYSNQPQHF.

The count of this clone is one. The chain carries TRBV3-1 (or the pseudogene TRBV3-2) and TRBJ2-1; no clear D. The CDR3 has 12 amino acids. V was cut by 2 bases and J by 14 bases, with 13 bases left in between. CDR1 is LGHDT and CDR2 is YNNKEL in the germline V gene (reference sequence). The CDR3 DNA sequence: TGTGCCAGCAGCCAATTGAGCGAATGTGAGTTCTTC. Translation: CASSQLSECEFF.

The chain joins TRBV5-4 to TRBJ1-4; TRBD1 matches at 8 bases. Germline CDR1 SGHNT, CDR2 YYREEE (reference sequence). This CDR3 spans 15 amino acids. J was trimmed by 4 bases and V by 3 bases; bases with no gene match: 5. CDR3 loop: CASSSGQGDNEKLFF. CDR3 coding DNA: TGTGCCAGCAGCTCAGGACAGGGCGATAATGAAAAACTGTTTTTT.

The chain combines TRBV5-1 with TRBJ1-1; tentative D call: TRBD1 (6 bases). The CDR3 loop spans 13 amino acids. V lost 2 bases, J lost 4 bases, and 9 bases lay in between. Looked up from germline, CDR1 is SGHRS and CDR2 is YFSETQ. The CDR3 protein is CASSFIRGTEAFF. CDR3 DNA sequence: TGCGCCAGCAGCTTTATCAGGGGCACTGAAGCTTTCTTT. The full variable domain, with the rest looked up from reference TRBV5-1 and TRBJ1-1, is KAGVTQTPRYLIKTRGQQVTLSCSPISGHRSVSWYQQTPGQGLQFLFEYFSETQRNKGNFPGRFSGRQFSNSRSEMNVSTLELGDSALYLCASSFIRGTEAFFGQGTRLTVV.

In DNA, the CDR3 is TGTGCCAGTAGTACAGGGGACGGAAATAATGAAAAACTGTTTTTT. Translated: CASSTGDGNNEKLFF. The rearrangement uses TRBV19 and TRBJ1-4, with D perhaps matching TRBD1 (6 bases). V was trimmed by 4 bases and J by 4 bases, leaving 13 bases between them. The CDR3 contains 15 residues. Germline CDR1 is LNHDA and CDR2 is SQIVND (reference sequence).

This clone was detected only a few times. The chain joins TRBV4-1 to TRBJ1-4; D remains unclear. Germline V gene data show CDR1 as MGHRA and CDR2 as YSYEKL. The CDR3 contains 17 residues. V shed 4 bases and J shed 5 bases, with 20 bases lying between them. The CDR3 protein is CASSLRGVGRQNEKLFF. CDR3 in DNA: TGCGCCAGCAGCCTCCGTGGCGTGGGCCGCCAGAATGAAAAACTGTTTTTT.

The chain recombines TRBV14 with TRBJ1-6; D not certain. Germline loops: CDR1 SGHDN, CDR2 FVKESK. This CDR3 has 14 residues. V was clipped by 2 bases and J by 6 bases, with 8 bases between them. This CDR3 reads CASSQTLINSPLHF. CDR3 in DNA: TGTGCCAGCAGCCAAACATTGATTAATTCACCCCTCCACTTT.

The chain couples TRBV6-4 to TRBJ1-2, with D uncertain. CDR1 and CDR2 (germline): MRHNA, SNTAGT. This CDR3 is 10 amino acids long. The ends were cut back, 3 bases at V and 13 bases at J, with 9 bases in the middle. In DNA form, the CDR3 reads TGTGCCAGCAGTGAGAGCTTTCGCACCTTC. This codes for CASSESFRTF.

This chain links TRBV18 with TRBJ1-2, with D possibly being TRBD1 (5 bases). The CDR3 runs to 13 residues. Germline CDR1 and CDR2: KGHSH and LQKENI. Trimming took off 3 bases at V and 6 bases at J, with 11 bases between the two ends. CDR3 bases: TGTGCCAGCTCACCCGCGACAGACCATGGCTACACCTTC. It codes for CASSPATDHGYTF. Using reference TRBV18 and TRBJ1-2 for the parts outside the CDR3, the full variable domain is NAGVMQNPRHLVRRRGQEARLRCSPMKGHSHVYWYRQLPEEGLKFMVYLQKENIIDESGMPKERFSAEFPKEGPSILRIQQVVRGDSAAYFCASSPATDHGYTFGSGTRLTVV.

This clone was seen a handful of times. J is TRBJ1-5 and V is TRBV30, with 8 bases aligning to TRBD1. This CDR3 spans 14 amino acids. J lost 4 bases, V lost 4 bases, and 6 bases had no gene match. The germline CDR1 and CDR2 sequences are GTSNPN and SVGIG (reference sequence). CDR3 in DNA: TGTGCCTGGAAGCCGGACAGGGCAAATCAGCCCCAGCATTTT. The encoded protein is CAWKPDRANQPQHF. The entire variable domain, with the rest obtained from reference TRBV30 and TRBJ1-5, is as follows: SQTIHQWPATLVQPVGSPLSLECTVEGTSNPNLYWYRQAAGRGLQLLFYSVGIGQISSEVPQNLSASRPQDRQFILSSKKLLLSDSGFYLCAWKPDRANQPQHFGDGTRLSIL.

The V gene is TRBV14, the J gene TRBJ2-1; no reliable D call. The CDR3 runs to 14 residues. V was cut by 1 base and J by 6 bases, with 10 bases left in between. Germline V lookup: CDR1 SGHDN, CDR2 FVKESK. CDR3 amino acids: CASSQASLVNEQFF. Written as DNA, the CDR3 is TGTGCCAGCAGCCAAGCTAGTTTAGTCAATGAGCAGTTCTTC. The full variable domain, in which reference TRBV14 and TRBJ2-1 provide the parts outside the CDR3, is EAGVTQFPSHSVIEKGQTVTLRCDPISGHDNLYWYRRVMGKEIKFLLHFVKESKQDESGMPNNRFLAERTGGTYSTLKVQPAELEDSGVYFCASSQASLVNEQFFGPGTRLTVL.